Shown below are 4 T cell receptor beta chains from a single sample sequenced in a study of tumor-infiltrating lymphocytes in primary liver carcinoma. Researchers generated TCR beta cDNA from about 450 ng of total RNA, relying on a constant-region primer. Three rounds of nested multiplex PCR with slightly modified ARM-PCR produced TCR beta libraries. Investigators reported that the first two PCR rounds, at 10 cycles each, used TRBV1-TRBV30 forward primers with a C-beta reverse primer. TCRdb re-derived calls from the multiplex PCR reads in MiXCR, one entry per CDR3 protein. Among approximately 310,000 distinct CDR3 sequences listed, 65% were seen once. Both blood RNA, taken from unsorted whole blood, and germline DNA were extracted. The source material was peripheral blood. The receptors come from a man aged 35 to 55 with primary liver carcinoma and hepatitis B virus infection.

This clonotype has only a few counts. This may stem from a read error, because a much larger clone lies one nucleotide away. The chain uses TRBV6-1 and TRBJ2-7; 7 bases are shared with TRBD2. From germline, CDR1 is MNHNS and CDR2 SASEGT. The CDR3 length is 14 residues. CDR3 region: CASTKGGRAYKQYF. The CDR3, as DNA: TGTGCCAGCACCAAGGGAGGGAGAGCCTACAAGCAGTACTTC.

This clonotype appeared many times. This chain connects TRBV10-3 to TRBJ2-1; no reliable D call. The CDR3 covers 12 residues. V gave up 3 bases and J gave up 3 bases, with 3 bases separating them. From germline, CDR1 is ENHRY and CDR2 SYGVKD. The CDR3 here is CAISDGYNEQFF. The CDR3 coding sequence is TGTGCCATCAGTGACGGCTACAATGAGCAGTTCTTC.

Concerning this clonotype itself: A much larger clone lies one base from this, so it may be a read error. The gene calls are TRBV10-3 and TRBJ2-7, with unresolved D. Looked up from germline, CDR1 is ENHRY and CDR2 is SYGVKD. The CDR3 runs 11 residues. The CDR3 DNA sequence: TGTGACATCAGCCGCGGTGGGGAGCAGTACTTC. Translation: CDISRGGEQYF.

The rearrangement uses TRBV5-5 and TRBJ2-2; weak D call: TRBD1 (6 bases). The V end was cut by 0 bases, the J end by 3 bases, with 9 bases between. Looked up from germline, CDR1 is SGHKS and CDR2 is YYEKEE (reference sequence). This CDR3 is built from 15 residues. DNA for the CDR3: TGTGCCAGCAGCTTGGAGGACAGCTACACCGGGGAGCTGTTTTTT. As protein: CASSLEDSYTGELFF. Filled out from reference TRBV5-5 and TRBJ2-2, the complete variable domain reads DAGVTQSPTHLIKTRGQQVTLRCSPISGHKSVSWYQQVLGQGPQFIFQYYEKEERGRGNFPDRFSARQFPNYSSELNVNALLLGDSALYLCASSLEDSYTGELFFGEGSRLTVL.